Below, 23 T cell receptor beta chains from the same sample are listed, as sequenced in a study of T-cell memory formation after mild COVID-19. In TCRdb, the 5' RACE reads were re-called with MiXCR into one record per CDR3 protein. Among roughly 120,000 distinct CDR3 sequences, about 16% were seen once, and the ten largest hold roughly 14%. The source material was PBMCs or a T cell subset sorted from them (not recorded which). These receptors came from an adult woman who had mild COVID-19 (a few samples of this study predate the infection). Cell type and time point are not known.

The rearrangement uses TRBV4-1 and TRBJ1-1; D uncertain. Per germline, CDR1 MGHRA and CDR2 YSYEKL. The CDR3 totals 13 residues. The ends were cut back, 2 bases at V and 0 bases at J, with 4 bases in the middle. The CDR3 sequence: CASSQFLNTEAFF. In DNA form, the CDR3 reads TGCGCCAGCAGCCAATTCTTGAACACTGAAGCTTTCTTT.

The table lists this clonotype with a count of one. This chain joins TRBV7-9 and TRBJ1-2; no clear D. This CDR3 comprises 13 residues. Looked up from germline, CDR1 is SEHNR and CDR2 is FQNEAQ (reference sequence). V dropped 1 base and J dropped 8 bases, with 11 bases sitting between them. The CDR3 region is CASSLEPLRGYTF. The CDR3, as DNA: TGTGCCAGCAGCTTAGAGCCGCTGAGGGGCTACACCTTC.

The sample holds a few counts of this clonotype. J is TRBJ2-3 and V is TRBV5-1; 12 bases agree with TRBD1. Trimming removed 1 base from V and 7 bases from J; junction bases left unmatched: 7. Germline CDR1 is SGHRS and CDR2 is YFSETQ. The CDR3 sequence is 16 residues long. CDR3 bases: TGCGCCAGCAGCTTGAGCGGGACAGGGGGCATGAATACGCAGTATTTT. As protein: CASSLSGTGGMNTQYF.

This clonotype came up a few times. This chain connects TRBV6-5 to TRBJ1-6, with D maybe TRBD1 (5 bases). From germline, CDR1 is MNHEY and CDR2 SVGAGI. V was cut by 6 bases and J by 6 bases, with 9 bases left in between. The CDR3 contains 13 residues. In DNA form, the CDR3 reads TGTGCCAGCAGGTCTCAGGGTAATTCACCCCTCCACTTT. Translating it yields CASRSQGNSPLHF.

The chain uses TRBV2 and TRBJ1-6; D gene ambiguous. V lost 6 bases, J lost 0 bases, and 9 bases lay in between. This CDR3 is 15 amino acids long. Germline-derived CDR1 and CDR2 are SNHLY and FYNNEI. The CDR3 bases are TGTGCCAGCAGAGCAGTGAGCTCCTATAATTCACCCCTCCACTTT. Amino acids: CASRAVSSYNSPLHF.

This clonotype was counted many times. The rearrangement uses TRBV25-1 and TRBJ2-2; 7 bases agree with TRBD1. CDR3 size: 14 residues. Germline values: CDR1 MGHDK, CDR2 SYGVNS. V dropped 5 bases and J dropped 4; count of bases not matched to a gene: 4. The DNA of the CDR3 is TGTGCCAGCAGTACCTCAGGGGGCACCGGGGAGCTGTTTTTT. It is translated as CASSTSGGTGELFF.

A few counts support this clonotype. The genes are TRBV7-9 and TRBJ2-1; TRBD1 agrees at 8 bases. The CDR3 has 14 residues. Germline lookup yields CDR1 SEHNR and CDR2 FQNEAQ (reference sequence). The V gene end was trimmed by 4 bases and the J gene end by 5 bases; junction bases not matched to a gene: 4. The CDR3 here is CASSSQGANNEQFF. CDR3 DNA: TGTGCCAGCAGCTCCCAGGGGGCTAACAATGAGCAGTTCTTC.

This clonotype occurred a few times. The rearrangement uses TRBV28 and TRBJ2-1; unclear D gene. Germline V gene sequence: CDR1 MDHEN, CDR2 SYDVKM. There are 13 residues in the CDR3. V was shortened by 5 bases and J by 2 bases, with 7 bases between the two germline ends. This CDR3 reads CASSRSPYNEQFF. Written as DNA, the CDR3 is TGTGCCAGCAGTCGGAGTCCCTACAATGAGCAGTTCTTC.

The chain recombines TRBV6-5 with TRBJ2-1; no clear D gene. V was pared by 0 bases and J by 3 bases, with 12 bases between. Germline CDR1 and CDR2: MNHEY and SVGAGI. This CDR3 comprises 16 residues. CDR3 sequence reads: CASSYSLENRYNEQFF. CDR3 DNA: TGTGCCAGCAGTTACTCGCTGGAGAACCGCTACAATGAGCAGTTCTTC.

There are a few counts of this clonotype. V and J are TRBV4-3 and TRBJ2-4, with D perhaps TRBD2 (5 bases). The V gene's germline CDR1 is LGHNA and CDR2 YSLEER. This CDR3 comprises 15 residues. Deletions cut 0 bases from V and 8 bases from J, with 14 bases between. This chain's CDR3 is CASSQDEQPEDIQYF. The CDR3 nucleotides are TGCGCCAGCAGCCAAGATGAACAACCGGAGGACATTCAGTACTTC.

V is TRBV15 and J is TRBJ2-7; perhaps TRBD2 as D (5 bases). The CDR3 loop spans 20 amino acids. Trimming shortened V by 0 bases and J by 4 bases, and 28 bases separated the two germline ends. Per germline, CDR1 LNHNV and CDR2 YYDKDF (reference sequence). The CDR3 loop is CATSRDHGVSSVSKTYEQYF. The CDR3 DNA follows: TGTGCCACCAGCAGAGACCACGGGGTTTCTAGTGTATCAAAAACATACGAGCAGTACTTC.

The rearrangement links TRBV7-9 to TRBJ2-2; D not resolved. CDR1 is SEHNR and CDR2 is FQNEAQ in the germline V gene (reference sequence). Trimming left V 7 bases short and J 8 bases short, with 8 bases between. CDR3 length: 11 amino acids. The CDR3 reads CASNVAGELFF. In nucleotides, the CDR3 is TGTGCCAGCAACGTCGCAGGGGAGCTGTTTTTT.

The rearrangement uses TRBV7-3 and TRBJ2-2; tentative D call: TRBD1 (6 bases). Trimming pared 5 bases from V and 4 bases from J, leaving 14 bases between. The CDR3 is made up of 15 amino acids. From germline, CDR1 is SGHTA and CDR2 FQGTGA. CDR3 sequence reads: CASSEQGLTTGELFF. The CDR3 region has the DNA TGTGCCAGCAGCGAGCAGGGGTTGACCACCGGGGAGCTGTTTTTT.

A few counts support this clonotype. The chain uses TRBV29-1 and TRBJ1-5; the D is unclear. The CDR3 has 12 residues. Germline-derived CDR1 and CDR2 are SQVTM and ANQGSEA. V was trimmed by 4 bases and J by 0 bases, leaving 4 bases between them. CDR3 nucleotides: TGCAGCGTTGCCACTAGCAATCAGCCCCAGCATTTT. Protein: CSVATSNQPQHF.

The CDR3 reads CASSVSTSGGADTQYF. For the CDR3, the DNA is TGTGCCAGCAGCGTAAGCACTAGCGGGGGGGCAGATACGCAGTATTTT. The chain joins TRBV9 to TRBJ2-3; 13 positions agree with TRBD2. V lost 1 base to trimming and J lost 4 bases; unmatched junction nucleotides: 3. CDR3 size: 16 residues. Germline V gene sequence: CDR1 SGDLS, CDR2 YYNGEE.

This clonotype was observed at least ten times. The V call is TRBV5-1, the J call TRBJ2-1; 9 bases map to TRBD1. This CDR3 spans 15 amino acids. Germline V gives CDR1 SGHRS, CDR2 YFSETQ. After removal of 7 bases from V and 5 bases from J, the junction contained 10 bases not matched to a gene. The CDR3 region is CASCFRDRANNEQFF. CDR3 sequence (DNA): TGCGCCAGCTGTTTCAGGGACAGGGCGAACAATGAGCAGTTCTTC.

In its sample, this clonotype was seen many times. V usage is TRBV3-1 and J usage is TRBJ2-1; TRBD1 matches at 7 bases. J was trimmed by 1 base and V by 2 bases; bases with no gene match: 5. CDR1 and CDR2 (germline): LGHDT, YNNKEL (reference sequence). CDR3 length: 16 residues. Here the CDR3 DNA reads TGTGCCAGCAGCCAACCGGGACAGAGGTCCTACAATGAGCAGTTCTTC. It is translated as CASSQPGQRSYNEQFF.

The chain links TRBV18 to TRBJ2-2; no clear D gene. V lost 4 bases, J lost 0 bases, and 9 bases lay in between. This CDR3 comprises 15 residues. Germline V gives CDR1 KGHSH, CDR2 LQKENI. The DNA of the CDR3 is TGTGCCAGCTCACTCTCATCCGCGAACACCGGGGAGCTGTTTTTT. As protein: CASSLSSANTGELFF.

The CDR3, as DNA: TGTGCCAGCAGTTACCTAGGACCTCGGACAGGTTCCTACAATGAGCAGTTCTTC. This sequence encodes CASSYLGPRTGSYNEQFF. This chain connects TRBV6-5 to TRBJ2-1; 7 bases line up with TRBD1. The CDR3 is 18 amino acids. V shed 2 bases and J 1 base; nucleotides not matched to a gene: 11. Germline V gives CDR1 MNHEY, CDR2 SVGAGI.

In this sample, this clonotype turned up a few times. The chain combines TRBV7-8 with TRBJ2-7, with D unclear. The V end lost 2 bases, the J end lost 3 bases, and 8 bases lay between the germline ends. The CDR3 extends over 13 amino acids. Germline V CDR1 and CDR2: SGHVS, FQNEAQ. The CDR3 spells CASSLQWDYEQYF. The CDR3 nucleotides read TGTGCCAGCAGCTTACAATGGGACTACGAGCAGTACTTC.

The chain is built from TRBV7-3 and TRBJ1-1; a weak D match, TRBD1 (6 bases). Per the germline V gene, CDR1 is SGHTA and CDR2 is FQGTGA. The V end was cut by 5 bases, the J end by 5 bases, with 15 bases between. CDR3 size: 14 residues. CDR3 sequence: CASSRSPGVTEAFF. The CDR3 nucleotides are TGTGCCAGCAGCCGTAGTCCAGGGGTTACTGAAGCTTTCTTT.

This clonotype was seen a handful of times. V is TRBV6-5 and J is TRBJ2-1; 7 bases agree with TRBD1. This CDR3 comprises 19 residues. Germline lookup yields CDR1 MNHEY and CDR2 SVGAGI. J gave up 2 bases and V 2 bases, and 15 bases lay outside the gene matches. CDR3 in amino acids: CASSYPGPKQGPTYNEQFF. DNA for the CDR3: TGTGCCAGCAGTTACCCAGGCCCCAAACAGGGGCCGACCTACAATGAGCAGTTCTTC.

The chain combines TRBV29-1 with TRBJ1-2; D remains unclear. The V gene lost 4 bases and the J gene lost 3 bases, with 3 bases spanning the gap. Looked up from germline, CDR1 is SQVTM and CDR2 is ANQGSEA. The CDR3 totals 10 residues. Written as DNA, the CDR3 is TGCAGCGTTGGACACTATGGCTACACCTTC. Translated, it gives CSVGHYGYTF.